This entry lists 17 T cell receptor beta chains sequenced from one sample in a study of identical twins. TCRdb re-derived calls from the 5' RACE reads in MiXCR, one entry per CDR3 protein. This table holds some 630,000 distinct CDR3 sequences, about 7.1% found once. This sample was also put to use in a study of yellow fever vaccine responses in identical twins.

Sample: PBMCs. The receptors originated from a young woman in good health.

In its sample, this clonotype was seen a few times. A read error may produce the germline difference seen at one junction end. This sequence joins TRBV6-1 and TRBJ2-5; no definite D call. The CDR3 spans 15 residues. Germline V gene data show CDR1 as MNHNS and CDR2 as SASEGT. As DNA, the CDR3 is TGTGCCAGCAGTGACTACCTGGGCACCCAAGGGACCCAGTACTTC. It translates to CASSDYLGTQGTQYF.

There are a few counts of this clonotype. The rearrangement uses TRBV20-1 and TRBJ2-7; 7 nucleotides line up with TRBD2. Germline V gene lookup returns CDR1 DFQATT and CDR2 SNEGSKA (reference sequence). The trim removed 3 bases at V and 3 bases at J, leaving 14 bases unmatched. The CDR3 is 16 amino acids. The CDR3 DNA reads TGCAGTGCTAGTGGGGTGTTGGAGGGAGGGATCTACGAGCAGTACTTC. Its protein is CSASGVLEGGIYEQYF.

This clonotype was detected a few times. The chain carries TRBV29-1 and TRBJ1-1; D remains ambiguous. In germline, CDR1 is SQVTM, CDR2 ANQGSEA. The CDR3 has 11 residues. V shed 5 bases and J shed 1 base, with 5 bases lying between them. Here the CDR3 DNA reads TGCAGCGTTCGAAAGAACACTGAAGCTTTCTTT. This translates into CSVRKNTEAFF. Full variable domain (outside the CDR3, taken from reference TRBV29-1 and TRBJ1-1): SAVISQKPSRDICQRGTSLTIQCQVDSQVTMMFWYRQQPGQSLTLIATANQGSEATYESGFVIDKFPISRPNLTFSTLTVSNMSPEDSSIYLCSVRKNTEAFFGQGTRLTVV.

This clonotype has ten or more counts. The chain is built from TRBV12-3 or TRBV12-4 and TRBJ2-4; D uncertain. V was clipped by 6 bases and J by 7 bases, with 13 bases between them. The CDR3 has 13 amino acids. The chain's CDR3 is CASRSNPGNIQYF. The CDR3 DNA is TGTGCCAGCAGATCCAATCCCGGGAACATTCAGTACTTC.

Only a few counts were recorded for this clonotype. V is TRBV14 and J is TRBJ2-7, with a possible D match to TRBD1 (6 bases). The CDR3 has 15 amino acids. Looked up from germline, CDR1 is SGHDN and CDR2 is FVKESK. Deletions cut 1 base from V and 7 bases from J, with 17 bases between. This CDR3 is CASSQGGQGTGEQYF. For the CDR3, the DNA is TGTGCCAGCAGCCAAGGTGGTCAGGGGACGGGGGAGCAGTACTTC.

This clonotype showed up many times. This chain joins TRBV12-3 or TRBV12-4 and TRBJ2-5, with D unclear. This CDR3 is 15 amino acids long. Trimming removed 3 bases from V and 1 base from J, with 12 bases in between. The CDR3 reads CASSLGNIIQETQYF. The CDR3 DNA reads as TGTGCCAGCAGTTTGGGCAATATTATCCAAGAGACCCAGTACTTC.

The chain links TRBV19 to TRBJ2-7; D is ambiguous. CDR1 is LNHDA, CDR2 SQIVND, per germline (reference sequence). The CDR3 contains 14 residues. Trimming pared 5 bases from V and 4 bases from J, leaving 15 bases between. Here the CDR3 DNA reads TGTGCCAGTAGTTCAGCCGGAGCCCCTTACGAGCAGTACTTC. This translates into CASSSAGAPYEQYF.

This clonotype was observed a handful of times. The CDR3 DNA is TGTGCCAGCAGTTACCGTATAGTGGGGTCCTACAATGAGCAGTTCTTC. Residues: CASSYRIVGSYNEQFF. The genes are TRBV6-5 and TRBJ2-1, with D uncertain. V was pared by 2 bases and J by 1 base, with 12 bases between. CDR1 is MNHEY, CDR2 SVGAGI, per germline. CDR3 length: 16 amino acids.

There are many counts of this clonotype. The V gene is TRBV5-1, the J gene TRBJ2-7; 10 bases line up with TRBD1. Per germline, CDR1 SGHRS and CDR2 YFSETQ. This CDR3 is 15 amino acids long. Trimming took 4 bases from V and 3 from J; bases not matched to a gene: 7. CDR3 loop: CASSPEGQGRYEQYF. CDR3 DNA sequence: TGCGCCAGCAGCCCGGAGGGACAGGGGCGCTACGAGCAGTACTTC.

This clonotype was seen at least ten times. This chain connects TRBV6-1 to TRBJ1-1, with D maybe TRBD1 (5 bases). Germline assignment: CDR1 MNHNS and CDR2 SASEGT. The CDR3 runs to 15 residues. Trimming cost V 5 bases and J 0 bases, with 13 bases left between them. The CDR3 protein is CASSPPPGVNTEAFF. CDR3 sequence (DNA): TGTGCCAGCAGTCCACCCCCGGGGGTGAACACTGAAGCTTTCTTT.

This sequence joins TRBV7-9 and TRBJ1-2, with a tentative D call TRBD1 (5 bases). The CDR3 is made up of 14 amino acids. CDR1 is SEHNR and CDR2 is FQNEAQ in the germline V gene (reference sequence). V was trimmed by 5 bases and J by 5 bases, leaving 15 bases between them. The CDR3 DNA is TGTGCCAGCAGCCGGGATGGGGGAAGATATGGCTACACCTTC. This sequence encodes CASSRDGGRYGYTF.

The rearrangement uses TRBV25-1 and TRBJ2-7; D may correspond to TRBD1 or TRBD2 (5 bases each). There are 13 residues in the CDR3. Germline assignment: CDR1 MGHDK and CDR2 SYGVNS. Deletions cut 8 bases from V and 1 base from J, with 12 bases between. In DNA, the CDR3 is TGTGCCAGCGGACACGGGGCGTCCTACGAGCAGTACTTC. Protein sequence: CASGHGASYEQYF.

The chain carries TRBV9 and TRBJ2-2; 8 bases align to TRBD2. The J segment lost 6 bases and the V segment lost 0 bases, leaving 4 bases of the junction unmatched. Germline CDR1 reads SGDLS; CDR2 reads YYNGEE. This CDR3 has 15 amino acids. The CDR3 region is CASSVGPGGAGELFF. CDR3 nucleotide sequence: TGTGCCAGCAGCGTAGGTCCCGGGGGGGCCGGGGAGCTGTTTTTT.

This CDR3 reads CASSEWSSGVSGELFF. In DNA form, the CDR3 reads TGTGCCAGCAGTGAATGGTCTAGCGGGGTGTCCGGGGAGCTGTTTTTT. The chain couples TRBV25-1 to TRBJ2-2, with 9 bases identical to TRBD2. There are 16 residues in the CDR3. V dropped 1 base and J dropped 6; count of bases not matched to a gene: 6. Germline assignment: CDR1 MGHDK and CDR2 SYGVNS.

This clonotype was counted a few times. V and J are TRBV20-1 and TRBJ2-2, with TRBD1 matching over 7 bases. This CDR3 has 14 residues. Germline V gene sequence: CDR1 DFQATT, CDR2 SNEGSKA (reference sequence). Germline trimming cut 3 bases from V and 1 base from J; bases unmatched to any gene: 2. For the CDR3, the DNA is TGCAGTGCTAGGGGACAGATGAACACCGGGGAGCTGTTTTTT. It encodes CSARGQMNTGELFF.

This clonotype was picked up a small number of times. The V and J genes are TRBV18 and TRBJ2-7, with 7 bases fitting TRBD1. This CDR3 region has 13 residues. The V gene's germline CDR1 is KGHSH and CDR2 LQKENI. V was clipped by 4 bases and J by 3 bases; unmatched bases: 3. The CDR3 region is CASSQDRNYEQYV. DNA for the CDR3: TGTGCCAGCTCACAGGACAGGAACTACGAGCAGTACGTC.

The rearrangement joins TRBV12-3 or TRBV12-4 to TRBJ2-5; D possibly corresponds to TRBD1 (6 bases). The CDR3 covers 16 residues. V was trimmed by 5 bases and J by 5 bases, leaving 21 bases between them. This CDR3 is CASSEGQTSFRETQYF. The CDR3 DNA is TGTGCCAGCAGTGAGGGACAAACGAGCTTTCGGGAGACCCAGTACTTC.